This TCR beta chain emerged from a study of cytomegalovirus exposure and HLA in healthy donors. This PCR relied on a set of 60 Vbeta primers and 13 Jbeta primers. TCRdb's copy holds only in-frame clones and misses some; the assay was immunoSEQ multiplex PCR. Here the sample spans roughly 97,000 clones, 55% to 80% being singletons. There are 14 residues in the CDR3. Germline values: CDR1 SGHRS, CDR2 YFSETQ. V lost 1 base to trimming and J lost 2 bases; unmatched junction nucleotides: 3. This clonotype originated in a man in his forties or fifties in good health and CMV-seronegative. Sequencing input: PBMCs. V is TRBV5-1 and J is TRBJ2-7, with 7 bases matching TRBD1. As DNA, the CDR3 is TGCGCCAGCAGCTTGAACAGGGGTCCCTACGAGCAGTACTTC. Translation gives CASSLNRGPYEQYF.